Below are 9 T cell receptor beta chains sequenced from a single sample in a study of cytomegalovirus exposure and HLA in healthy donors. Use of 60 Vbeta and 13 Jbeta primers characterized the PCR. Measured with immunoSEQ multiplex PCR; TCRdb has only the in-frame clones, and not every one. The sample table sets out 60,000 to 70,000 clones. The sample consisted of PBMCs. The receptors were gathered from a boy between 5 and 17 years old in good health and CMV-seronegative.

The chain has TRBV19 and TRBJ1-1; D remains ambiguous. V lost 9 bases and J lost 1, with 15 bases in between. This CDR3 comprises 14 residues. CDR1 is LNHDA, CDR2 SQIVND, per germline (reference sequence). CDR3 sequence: CASIVGGTNTEAFF. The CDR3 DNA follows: TGTGCCAGCATCGTCGGCGGAACGAACACTGAAGCTTTCTTT.

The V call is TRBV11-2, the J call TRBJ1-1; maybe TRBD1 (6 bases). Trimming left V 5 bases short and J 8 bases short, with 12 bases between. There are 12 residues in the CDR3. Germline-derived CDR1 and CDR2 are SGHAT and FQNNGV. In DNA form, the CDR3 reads TGTGCCAGCAGCACCGGACAGACCGAAGCTTTCTTT. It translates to CASSTGQTEAFF.

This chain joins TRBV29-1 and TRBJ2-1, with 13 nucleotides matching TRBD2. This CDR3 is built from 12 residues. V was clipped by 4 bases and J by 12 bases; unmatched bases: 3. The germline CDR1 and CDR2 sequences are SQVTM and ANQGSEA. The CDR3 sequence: CSVGTSGSGQFF. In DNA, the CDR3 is TGCAGCGTTGGGACTAGCGGGAGCGGGCAGTTCTTC.

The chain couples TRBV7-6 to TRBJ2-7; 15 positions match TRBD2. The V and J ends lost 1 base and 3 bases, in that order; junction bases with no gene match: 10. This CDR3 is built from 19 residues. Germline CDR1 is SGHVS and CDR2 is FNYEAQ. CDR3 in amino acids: CASSLEPGTSGRSGYEQYF. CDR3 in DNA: TGTGCCAGCAGCTTAGAACCTGGGACTAGCGGGAGGAGCGGCTACGAGCAGTACTTC.

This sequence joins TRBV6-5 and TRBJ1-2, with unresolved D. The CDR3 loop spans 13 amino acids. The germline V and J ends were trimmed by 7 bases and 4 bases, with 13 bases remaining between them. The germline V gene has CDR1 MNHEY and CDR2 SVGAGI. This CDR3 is CASKRRDIYGYTF. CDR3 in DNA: TGTGCCAGCAAACGCCGGGATATCTATGGCTACACCTTC.

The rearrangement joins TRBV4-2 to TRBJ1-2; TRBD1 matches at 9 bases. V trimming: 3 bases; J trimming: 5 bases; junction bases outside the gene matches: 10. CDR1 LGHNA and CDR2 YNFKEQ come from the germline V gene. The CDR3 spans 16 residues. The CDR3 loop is CASSQAGTGRLYGYTF. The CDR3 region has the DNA TGTGCCAGCAGCCAGGCCGGGACAGGGAGACTGTATGGCTACACCTTC.

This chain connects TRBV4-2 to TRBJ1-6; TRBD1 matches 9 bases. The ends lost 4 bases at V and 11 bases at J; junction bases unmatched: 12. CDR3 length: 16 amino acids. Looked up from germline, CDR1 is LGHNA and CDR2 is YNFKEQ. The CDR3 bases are TGTGCCAGCAGCCTGAATACGGGACAGGGTATCGCACCCCTCCACTTT. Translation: CASSLNTGQGIAPLHF.

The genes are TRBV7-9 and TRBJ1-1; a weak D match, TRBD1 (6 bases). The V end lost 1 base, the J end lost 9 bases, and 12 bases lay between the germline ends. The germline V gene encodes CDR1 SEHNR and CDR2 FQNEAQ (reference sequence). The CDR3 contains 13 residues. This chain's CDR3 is CASSLGTAAKAFF. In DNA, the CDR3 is TGTGCCAGCAGCTTAGGGACAGCGGCAAAAGCTTTCTTT.

CDR3 sequence: CAWTTSGGGTGELFF. The CDR3 DNA reads as TGTGCCTGGACGACTAGCGGGGGAGGCACCGGGGAGCTGTTTTTT. This sequence joins TRBV30 and TRBJ2-2; 12 nucleotides match TRBD2. The CDR3 sequence is 15 residues long. The germline V gene has CDR1 GTSNPN and CDR2 SVGIG (reference sequence). After removal of 4 bases from V and 4 bases from J, the junction contained 4 bases not matched to a gene. Combining the CDR3 with reference TRBV30 and TRBJ2-2 gives the whole variable domain SQTIHQWPATLVQPVGSPLSLECTVEGTSNPNLYWYRQAAGRGLQLLFYSVGIGQISSEVPQNLSASRPQDRQFILSSKKLLLSDSGFYLCAWTTSGGGTGELFFGEGSRLTVL.